The T cell receptor (beta chain) under discussion was sequenced for a study of T-cell memory formation after mild COVID-19. TCRdb recomputed calls from the 5' RACE reads with MiXCR, one row per CDR3 protein. Of about 390,000 distinct CDR3 sequences in the sample, roughly 21% were seen once. J gave up 0 bases and V 6 bases, and 4 bases lay outside the gene matches. CDR1 and CDR2 from the germline V gene are LNHDA and SQIVND (reference sequence). The CDR3 consists of 15 residues. This TCR was recovered from an adult woman who had mild COVID-19 (a few samples of this study predate the infection). Cell type and time point are not known. The sample consisted of PBMCs or a T cell subset sorted from them (not recorded which). The V and J genes are TRBV19 and TRBJ2-1, with TRBD2 matching over 8 bases. CDR3 bases: TGTGCCAGTAGCCTAGCGGGTCTCTCCTACAATGAGCAGTTCTTC. Translated, it gives CASSLAGLSYNEQFF.